The 32 T cell receptor beta chains below were found in one sample sequenced in a study of T cell responses to AZD1222 COVID-19 vaccine. This table comes from immunoSEQ multiplex PCR, and its TCRdb copy is limited to in-frame clones, with some not included. The sample yields tens of thousands of clones, more than 85% seen once. The sample was peripheral blood, taken 28 days after the second AZD1222 dose. The receptors here all came from an adult who received the AZD1222 COVID-19 vaccine.

The genes are TRBV5-1 and TRBJ2-5, with 8 nucleotides matching TRBD2. The V gene's germline CDR1 is SGHRS and CDR2 YFSETQ. V trimming: 1 base; J trimming: 2 bases; junction bases outside the gene matches: 4. CDR3 size: 15 residues. The CDR3 coding sequence is TGCGCCAGCAGCTTGACTAGCGGTATACAAGAGACCCAGTACTTC. This codes for CASSLTSGIQETQYF.

The chain links TRBV6-5 to TRBJ2-7; the D gene could be TRBD1 or TRBD2 (5 bases each). The V and J ends lost 10 bases and 5 bases respectively, with 15 bases between them. The CDR3 covers 12 residues. CDR1 MNHEY and CDR2 SVGAGI come from the germline V gene. The CDR3 here is CATGLGDDEQYF. CDR3 bases: TGTGCCACCGGGCTGGGGGACGACGAGCAGTACTTC.

This clone was seen just once. The rearrangement links TRBV4-2 to TRBJ2-3, with a possible D match to TRBD2 (5 bases). The germline gives CDR1 LGHNA, CDR2 YNFKEQ. This CDR3 has 15 residues. The ends were cut back, 0 bases at V and 6 bases at J, with 13 bases in the middle. The CDR3 bases are TGTGCCAGCAGCCAAGAATGGCTAGCAAGGGATACGCAGTATTTT. Translating it yields CASSQEWLARDTQYF.

The J gene is TRBJ2-3, the V gene TRBV6-2 or TRBV6-3, with 15 bases aligning to TRBD2. The CDR3 covers 20 residues. Unmatched junction bases numbered 19, after V lost 5 bases and J lost 7 bases. The germline V gene encodes CDR1 MNHEY and CDR2 SVGEGT. CDR3 sequence: CASSTPGRPSGTSGRNTQYF. The CDR3 nucleotides are TGTGCCAGCAGTACGCCGGGGCGACCTTCCGGGACTAGCGGGAGGAATACGCAGTATTTT.

This clone was recorded once. The V and J genes are TRBV6-5 and TRBJ2-6; perhaps TRBD2 as D (7 bases). Germline V lookup: CDR1 MNHEY, CDR2 SVGAGI. V was pared by 4 bases and J by 3 bases, with 10 bases between. This CDR3 spans 15 amino acids. The CDR3 region is CASSLGGLGANVLTF. The CDR3 nucleotides are TGTGCCAGCAGTTTGGGGGGGCTTGGGGCCAACGTCCTGACTTTC.

The chain carries TRBV19 and TRBJ1-2, with D hard to call. Germline CDR1 is LNHDA and CDR2 is SQIVND (reference sequence). CDR3 length equals 16 residues. V was pared by 3 bases and J by 5 bases, with 19 bases between. CDR3 in amino acids: CASSINPLRPFYGYTF. DNA for the CDR3: TGTGCCAGTAGTATTAACCCTCTGCGCCCCTTTTATGGCTACACCTTC. The full variable domain, rest sourced from reference TRBV19 and TRBJ1-2, is DGGITQSPKYLFRKEGQNVTLSCEQNLNHDAMYWYRQDPGQGLRLIYYSQIVNDFQKGDIAEGYSVSREKKESFPLTVTSAQKNPTAFYLCASSINPLRPFYGYTFGSGTRLTVV.

The chain uses TRBV21-1 and TRBJ1-2. TRBV21-1 is marked as a pseudogene. The CDR3 loop spans 18 amino acids. As DNA, the CDR3 is TGTGCCAGCAGCGATCCCTTCATCTTGACAACTACTAACTATGGCTACACCTTC. As protein: CASSDPFILTTTNYGYTF.

The chain has TRBV28 and TRBJ1-2, with D possibly being TRBD1 (6 bases). Trimming removed 7 bases from V and 5 bases from J, with 11 bases in between. Germline V gives CDR1 MDHEN, CDR2 SYDVKM. The CDR3 loop spans 12 amino acids. CDR3 sequence (DNA): TGTGCCAGCAACACAGGGACGTATGGCTACACCTTC. Encoded protein: CASNTGTYGYTF.

This chain joins TRBV27 and TRBJ2-7; no definite D call. In germline, CDR1 is MNHEY, CDR2 SMNVEV (reference sequence). Trimming pared 3 bases from V and 0 bases from J, leaving 9 bases between. The CDR3 runs 14 residues. For the CDR3, the DNA is TGTGCCAGCAGTTTTGAAAGGAGCTCCTACGAGCAGTACTTC. This gives the protein CASSFERSSYEQYF.

This chain uses TRBV2 with TRBJ1-4; unclear D gene. V shed 7 bases and J shed 7 bases, with 13 bases lying between them. Per the germline V gene, CDR1 is SNHLY and CDR2 is FYNNEI. CDR3 size: 13 residues. CDR3 DNA: TGTGCCAGCATACGAAGCGGAGGTGAAAAACTGTTTTTT. It translates to CASIRSGGEKLFF.

The rearrangement uses TRBV19 and TRBJ1-5, with a weak D call TRBD1 (6 bases). Germline V CDR1 and CDR2: LNHDA, SQIVND (reference sequence). Trimming pared 3 bases from V and 2 bases from J, leaving 14 bases between. CDR3 size: 16 residues. CDR3 nucleotides: TGTGCCAGTAGTATCTCTCAGGGGCTCGGCAATCAGCCCCAGCATTTT. This encodes CASSISQGLGNQPQHF. The variable domain in full, with the rest retrieved from reference TRBV19 and TRBJ1-5, is DGGITQSPKYLFRKEGQNVTLSCEQNLNHDAMYWYRQDPGQGLRLIYYSQIVNDFQKGDIAEGYSVSREKKESFPLTVTSAQKNPTAFYLCASSISQGLGNQPQHFGDGTRLSIL.

CDR3 loop: CASSEENEITNYGYTF. In DNA form, the CDR3 reads TGTGCCAGCAGTGAGGAAAACGAGATAACTAACTATGGCTACACCTTC. V is TRBV2 and J is TRBJ1-2; D unclear. This CDR3 region has 16 residues. V was pared by 3 bases and J by 0 bases, with 14 bases between. In germline, CDR1 is SNHLY, CDR2 FYNNEI.

The chain's CDR3 is CASTPDRGVSNQPQHF. The CDR3, as DNA: TGTGCCAGTACCCCCGACAGGGGCGTTAGCAATCAGCCCCAGCATTTT. The V call is TRBV19, the J call TRBJ1-5, with 8 bases fitting TRBD1. J lost 0 bases, V lost 7 bases, and 8 bases had no gene match. Germline CDR1 and CDR2: LNHDA and SQIVND (reference sequence). The CDR3 consists of 16 residues.

V gene TRBV12-3 or TRBV12-4 combines with J gene TRBJ1-5; D perhaps matches TRBD1 (5 bases). V was pared by 7 bases and J by 6 bases, with 13 bases between. The CDR3 sequence is 13 residues long. CDR3 sequence (DNA): TGTGCCAGCATCTACGCGGGGGGTCAGCCCCAGCATTTT. Translating it yields CASIYAGGQPQHF.

J is TRBJ2-5 and V is TRBV12-5; D is possibly TRBD1 (6 bases). CDR1 LGHNT and CDR2 FRNRAP come from the germline V gene. The ends were cut back, 6 bases at V and 1 base at J, with 9 bases in the middle. There are 13 residues in the CDR3. In DNA, the CDR3 is TGTGCTAGTGGCATGACAGGCCAAGAGACCCAGTACTTC. Its translation: CASGMTGQETQYF. The full variable domain, its missing parts supplied by reference TRBV12-5 and TRBJ2-5, is DARVTQTPRHKVTEMGQEVTMRCQPILGHNTVFWYRQTMMQGLELLAYFRNRAPLDDSGMPKDRFSAEMPDATLATLKIQPSEPRDSAVYFCASGMTGQETQYFGPGTRLLVL.

This chain uses TRBV9 with TRBJ2-5; D possibly corresponds to TRBD2 (5 bases). Trimming left V 7 bases short and J 4 bases short, with 26 bases between. The CDR3 runs 17 residues. CDR1 and CDR2 (germline): SGDLS, YYNGEE. The chain's CDR3 is CASAGEIGPSIAETQYF. The CDR3 DNA sequence: TGTGCCAGCGCCGGGGAGATCGGACCCTCCATCGCAGAGACCCAGTACTTC.

The chain joins TRBV28 to TRBJ1-1; D call uncertain. The CDR3 is 14 amino acids. Trimming removed 2 bases at V and 1 base at J, with 8 bases between. The V gene's germline CDR1 is MDHEN and CDR2 SYDVKM. The CDR3 DNA reads TGTGCCAGCAGTTTACCCTTACAGAACACTGAAGCTTTCTTT. Amino acid sequence: CASSLPLQNTEAFF.

J is TRBJ2-2 and V is TRBV5-1, with TRBD1 matching 8 bases. Germline lookup yields CDR1 SGHRS and CDR2 YFSETQ. The CDR3 consists of 17 residues. J was trimmed by 4 bases and V by 5 bases; bases with no gene match: 13. The chain's CDR3 is CASRKAAGGPSTGELFF. In DNA form, the CDR3 reads TGCGCCAGCAGAAAAGCGGCAGGGGGCCCAAGCACCGGGGAGCTGTTTTTT.

The chain couples TRBV4-2 to TRBJ2-2; D is unclear. This CDR3 spans 13 amino acids. Trimming cost V 4 bases and J 1 base, with 4 bases left between them. Per germline, CDR1 LGHNA and CDR2 YNFKEQ. The CDR3 is CASSRGNTGELFF. The DNA for the CDR3 is TGTGCCAGCAGCCGTGGGAACACCGGGGAGCTGTTTTTT.

The gene calls are TRBV18 and TRBJ1-6; D is unresolved. V shed 2 bases and J shed 5 bases, with 16 bases lying between them. Germline CDR1 is KGHSH and CDR2 is LQKENI. This CDR3 has 17 amino acids. The CDR3 bases are TGTGCCAGCTCACCAAACCCGGCGGGTCAGAATAATTCACCCCTCCACTTT. Translating it yields CASSPNPAGQNNSPLHF.

The chain uses TRBV28 and TRBJ1-5; D remains ambiguous. Germline V CDR1 and CDR2: MDHEN, SYDVKM. The CDR3 has 15 residues. The V gene lost 5 bases and the J gene lost 5 bases, with 16 bases spanning the gap. In DNA, the CDR3 is TGTGCCAGCAGTCCTCGGGCAACCCCGTATCAGCCCCAGCATTTT. Encoded protein: CASSPRATPYQPQHF.

V gene TRBV6-1 combines with J gene TRBJ2-1; D not resolved. From germline, CDR1 is MNHNS and CDR2 SASEGT. The V gene lost 0 bases and the J gene lost 5 bases, with 11 bases spanning the gap. The CDR3 sequence is 15 residues long. The CDR3 bases are TGTGCCAGCAGTGAAGCCCCGACGACAAACAATGAGCAGTTCTTC. This encodes CASSEAPTTNNEQFF.

The rearrangement uses TRBV28 and TRBJ2-5; D not certain. V lost 4 bases and J 2 bases, leaving 8 bases between the germline ends. The CDR3 has 13 amino acids. The germline V gene has CDR1 MDHEN and CDR2 SYDVKM. The CDR3 reads CASSSGPQETQYF. The CDR3, as DNA: TGTGCCAGCAGTTCAGGTCCACAAGAGACCCAGTACTTC. Variable domain in full (rest from reference TRBV28 and TRBJ2-5): DVKVTQSSRYLVKRTGEKVFLECVQDMDHENMFWYRQDPGLGLRLIYFSYDVKMKEKGDIPEGYSVSREKKERFSLILESASTNQTSMYLCASSSGPQETQYFGPGTRLLVL.

This chain connects TRBV2 to TRBJ1-4; D gene unclear. Trimming cost V 3 bases and J 8 bases, with 13 bases left between them. CDR1 is SNHLY, CDR2 FYNNEI, per germline. The CDR3 length is 14 residues. DNA for the CDR3: TGTGCCAGCAGTGACGGTGGCAGTAAAGAAAAACTGTTTTTT. It translates to CASSDGGSKEKLFF.

V gene TRBV19 combines with J gene TRBJ2-6, with D maybe TRBD1 (6 bases). Per the germline V gene, CDR1 is LNHDA and CDR2 is SQIVND (reference sequence). CDR3 length equals 14 residues. With 6 bases removed from V and 4 bases from J, the gap between germline ends came to 10 bases. For the CDR3, the DNA is TGTGCCAGTAGCCAGGGGTCCGGGGCCAACGTCCTGACTTTC. Its protein is CASSQGSGANVLTF.

The rearrangement joins TRBV4-2 to TRBJ2-1; 12 bases are a match to TRBD2. Germline CDR1 and CDR2: LGHNA and YNFKEQ. The CDR3 has 17 amino acids. The ends lost 0 bases at V and 8 bases at J; junction bases unmatched: 8. CDR3 sequence (DNA): TGTGCCAGCAGCCAAGATCGGGCTAGCGGGAGGGGGGATGAGCAGTTCTTC. The encoded protein is CASSQDRASGRGDEQFF.

This clone was found once. The V call is TRBV19, the J call TRBJ2-1; the D gene is possibly TRBD2 (6 bases). CDR3 length: 14 residues. CDR1 is LNHDA and CDR2 is SQIVND in the germline V gene (reference sequence). V was shortened by 10 bases and J by 0 bases, with 13 bases between the two germline ends. The CDR3 reads CATTTGGSYNEQFF. For the CDR3, the DNA is TGTGCCACCACCACCGGGGGCTCCTACAATGAGCAGTTCTTC.

This chain connects TRBV29-1 to TRBJ2-1; the D gene is possibly TRBD1 (6 bases). CDR3 length: 14 residues. CDR1 is SQVTM and CDR2 is ANQGSEA in the germline V gene. Trimming left V 7 bases short and J 3 bases short, with 16 bases between. CDR3 sequence (DNA): TGCAGCGCCCGACAGGCCTACCTCTACAATGAGCAGTTCTTC. Translation gives CSARQAYLYNEQFF.

The chain is built from TRBV6-4 and TRBJ1-5; D gene uncertain. This CDR3 has 13 amino acids. CDR1 and CDR2 from the germline V gene are MRHNA and SNTAGT. The V end was cut by 3 bases, the J end by 4 bases, with 7 bases between. The CDR3 nucleotides are TGTGCCAGCAGTGATCAGCCAAATCAGCCCCAGCATTTT. Protein sequence: CASSDQPNQPQHF.

V usage is TRBV28 and J usage is TRBJ1-2; weak D call: TRBD1 (5 bases). Per germline, CDR1 MDHEN and CDR2 SYDVKM. V lost 7 bases and J lost 3, with 9 bases in between. The CDR3 loop spans 12 amino acids. The CDR3, as DNA: TGTGCCAGCACTCCGGGACACTATGGCTACACCTTC. Translating gives CASTPGHYGYTF.

The V gene is TRBV7-9, the J gene TRBJ1-6, with D uncertain. Trimming removed 3 bases at V and 7 bases at J, with 10 bases between. Germline lookup yields CDR1 SEHNR and CDR2 FQNEAQ (reference sequence). The CDR3 totals 14 residues. The CDR3 DNA is TGTGCCAGCAGCTTGATTCAGTTGAATTCACCCCTCCACTTT. Translation: CASSLIQLNSPLHF.

The chain combines TRBV7-2 with TRBJ1-5, with 7 bases identical to TRBD1. The J segment lost 4 bases and the V segment lost 1 base, leaving 7 bases of the junction unmatched. CDR1 is SGHTA and CDR2 is FQGNSA in the germline V gene. This CDR3 has 16 amino acids. The CDR3 nucleotides are TGTGCCAGCAGCTTAGTGGGACAGCAGAGTAATCAGCCCCAGCATTTT. The encoded protein is CASSLVGQQSNQPQHF.